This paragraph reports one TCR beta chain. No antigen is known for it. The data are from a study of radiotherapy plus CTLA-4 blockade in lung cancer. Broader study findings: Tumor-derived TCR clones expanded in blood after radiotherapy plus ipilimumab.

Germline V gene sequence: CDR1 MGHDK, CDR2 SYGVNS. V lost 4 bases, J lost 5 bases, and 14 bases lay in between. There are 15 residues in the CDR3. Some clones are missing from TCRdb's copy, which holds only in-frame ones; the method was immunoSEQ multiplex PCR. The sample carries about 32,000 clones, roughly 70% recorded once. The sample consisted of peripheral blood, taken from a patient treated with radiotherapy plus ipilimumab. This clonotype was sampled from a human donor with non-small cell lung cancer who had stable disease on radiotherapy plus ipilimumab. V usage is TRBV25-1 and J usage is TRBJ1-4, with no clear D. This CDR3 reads CASSGTDFLNEKLFF. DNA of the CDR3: TGTGCCAGCAGTGGAACAGATTTCTTAAATGAAAAACTGTTTTTT.